These 13 T cell receptor beta chains came from one sample sequenced in a study of CD8 T cells in ankylosing spondylitis (dated by TCRdb to the late 2010s). Receptor libraries were prepared by 5' RACE. TCRdb names Illumina HiSeq 2500 as the instrument used. Using fastp trimming at Q25 and MiXCR clonotype assembly, TCRdb reanalyzed the public sequencing data and kept in-frame beta chains. Rows are unified per CDR3 protein, each entry keeping the most common DNA and genes. The sample contains about 220,000 distinct CDR3 sequences, roughly a tenth of them found a single time. The ten biggest clones cover about 19% of the sample. The specimen sequenced was blood, either unsorted or a sorted T cell fraction (not recorded which). These receptors were collected from a male donor with ankylosing spondylitis or in good health (not recorded which).

At least ten counts were recorded for this clonotype. The V gene is TRBV5-6, the J gene TRBJ1-1; the match to TRBD1 covers 8 bases. Germline trimming cut 1 base from V and 5 bases from J; bases unmatched to any gene: 13. Germline CDR1 and CDR2: SGHDT and YYEEEE. There are 17 residues in the CDR3. The CDR3 region is CASSLTRGWTGSTEAFF. The CDR3 DNA sequence: TGTGCCAGCAGCTTGACACGGGGATGGACAGGGAGTACTGAAGCTTTCTTT.

This clonotype has ten or more counts. V gene TRBV13 combines with J gene TRBJ2-1; D is ambiguous. V shed 0 bases and J shed 6 bases, with 9 bases lying between them. CDR1 is PRHDT and CDR2 is FYEKMQ in the germline V gene (reference sequence). The CDR3 length is 14 residues. The CDR3 sequence is CASSLGGRPNEQFF. The CDR3 nucleotides are TGTGCCAGCAGCTTAGGAGGTAGACCCAATGAGCAGTTCTTC.

This clonotype was seen ten or more times. V usage is TRBV5-1 and J usage is TRBJ1-2, with 9 bases identical to TRBD1. Germline V gene data show CDR1 as SGHRS and CDR2 as YFSETQ. CDR3 size: 14 residues. J was trimmed by 4 bases and V by 4 bases; bases with no gene match: 5. Here the CDR3 reads CASSADRGGYGYTF. The CDR3 region has the DNA TGCGCCAGCAGCGCGGACAGGGGAGGCTATGGCTACACCTTC.

This clonotype has ten or more counts. The gene calls are TRBV12-3 or TRBV12-4 and TRBJ2-3, with 13 bases identical to TRBD2. V lost 7 bases and J lost 2; bases outside the gene matches: 6. The CDR3 extends over 16 amino acids. In nucleotides, the CDR3 is TGTGCCAGCACCCGGACTAGCGGGGGATTCACAGATACGCAGTATTTT. This translates into CASTRTSGGFTDTQYF.

This clonotype occurred many times. This sequence joins TRBV20-1 and TRBJ1-2; D is uncertain. The CDR3 is 15 amino acids. V lost 1 base, J lost 0 bases, and 12 bases lay in between. Germline V gene lookup returns CDR1 DFQATT and CDR2 SNEGSKA (reference sequence). CDR3 in amino acids: CSARGFGQPNYGYTF. In nucleotides, the CDR3 is TGCAGTGCTAGAGGATTCGGTCAACCTAACTATGGCTACACCTTC.

There are many counts of this clonotype. The CDR3 protein is CSAPTDSPGSEQFF. DNA of the CDR3: TGCAGTGCTCCTACCGATTCTCCAGGGTCTGAGCAGTTCTTC. The V gene is TRBV20-1, the J gene TRBJ2-1, with D possibly TRBD1 on 5 matching bases. With 5 bases removed from V and 9 bases from J, the gap between germline ends came to 20 bases. Germline CDR1 reads DFQATT; CDR2 reads SNEGSKA (reference sequence). The CDR3 runs 14 residues.

Ten or more counts support this clonotype. CDR3 bases: TGTGCCAGCAGCTCCCTAGCGGGAGCGTCCAATGAGCAGTTCTTC. This encodes CASSSLAGASNEQFF. The chain has TRBV7-8 and TRBJ2-1; 10 bases are shared with TRBD2. Germline V gene sequence: CDR1 SGHVS, CDR2 FQNEAQ. V lost 4 bases to trimming and J lost 6 bases; unmatched junction nucleotides: 6. The CDR3 contains 15 residues.

This clonotype came up many times. This chain connects TRBV7-9 to TRBJ1-2, with 8 bases aligning to TRBD1. J lost 7 bases, V lost 0 bases, and 7 bases had no gene match. The CDR3 has 15 residues. Germline V gives CDR1 SEHNR, CDR2 FQNEAQ (reference sequence). The CDR3 sequence is CASSLADRAGGGYTF. In nucleotides, the CDR3 is TGTGCCAGCAGCTTAGCGGACAGGGCCGGGGGTGGCTACACCTTC.

This clonotype came up many times. The J gene is TRBJ2-7, the V gene TRBV20-1, with D perhaps matching TRBD2 (5 bases). Between the trimmed V and J ends, which lost 2 bases and 6 bases, there was a span of 17 bases. The CDR3 spans 14 residues. The V gene's germline CDR1 is DFQATT and CDR2 SNEGSKA (reference sequence). This CDR3 reads CSARPGLRVGEQYF. CDR3 nucleotides: TGCAGTGCTAGACCGGGGTTGCGAGTTGGCGAGCAGTACTTC.

This chain joins TRBV9 and TRBJ2-7, with 7 nucleotides matching TRBD1. The CDR3 has 15 residues. V shed 0 bases and J 6 bases; nucleotides not matched to a gene: 9. The V gene's germline CDR1 is SGDLS and CDR2 YYNGEE. The CDR3 protein is CASSVEGTGVVEQYF. The DNA of the CDR3 is TGTGCCAGCAGCGTAGAAGGAACAGGGGTCGTCGAGCAGTACTTC.

This clonotype showed up just a few times. The chain has TRBV7-9 and TRBJ2-7; 8 nucleotides agree with TRBD1. Unmatched junction bases numbered 12, after V lost 5 bases and J lost 3 bases. CDR3 size: 16 residues. Germline CDR1 SEHNR, CDR2 FQNEAQ (reference sequence). The DNA for the CDR3 is TGTGCCAGCAGCGACGATGGGGACAGGTCTGTCTACGAGCAGTACTTC. It translates to CASSDDGDRSVYEQYF. Supplemented by reference TRBV7-9 and TRBJ2-7, the full variable domain reads DTGVSQNPRHKITKRGQNVTFRCDPISEHNRLYWYRQTLGQGPEFLTYFQNEAQLEKSRLLSDRFSAERPKGSFSTLEIQRTEQGDSAMYLCASSDDGDRSVYEQYFGPGTRLTVT.

V gene TRBV7-9 combines with J gene TRBJ2-1, with no clear D. CDR1 and CDR2 (germline): SEHNR, FQNEAQ (reference sequence). The CDR3 is made up of 10 amino acids. V dropped 6 bases and J dropped 8 bases, with 5 bases sitting between them. The CDR3 reads CASSDYEQFF. Written as DNA, the CDR3 is TGTGCCAGCAGTGACTATGAGCAGTTCTTC.

This clonotype is a singleton in its sample. The gene calls are TRBV7-3 and TRBJ2-1; 8 bases are a match to TRBD2. V lost 2 bases to trimming and J lost 7 bases; unmatched junction nucleotides: 10. The CDR3 is 16 amino acids. Germline V gene lookup returns CDR1 SGHTA and CDR2 FQGTGA. In DNA form, the CDR3 reads TGTGCCAGCAGCTTACAGGCACAGCGGGAGAGGAATGAGCAGTTCTTC. It encodes CASSLQAQRERNEQFF.